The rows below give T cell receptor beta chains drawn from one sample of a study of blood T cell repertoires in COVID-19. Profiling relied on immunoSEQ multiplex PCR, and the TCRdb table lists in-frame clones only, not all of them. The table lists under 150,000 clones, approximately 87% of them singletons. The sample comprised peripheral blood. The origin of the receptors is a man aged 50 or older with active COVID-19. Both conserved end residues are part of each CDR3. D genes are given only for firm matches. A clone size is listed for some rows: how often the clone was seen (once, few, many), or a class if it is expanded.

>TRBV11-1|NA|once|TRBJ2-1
TGTGCCAGCAGGGGCCAGACAGACCGGTCCTACAATGAGCAGTTCTTC
CASRGQTDRSYNEQFF
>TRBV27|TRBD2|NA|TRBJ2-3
TGTGCCAGCAGTCACGGGGAGGGGGATACGCAGTATTTT
CASSHGEGDTQYF
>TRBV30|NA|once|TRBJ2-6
TGTGCCTGGAGTGTAGGGGTAGGGGGTCCTGGGGCCAACGTCCTGACTTTC
CAWSVGVGGPGANVLTF
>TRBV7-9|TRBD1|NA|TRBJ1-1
TGTGCCAGCAGACCCCGGGACAGGGGAGGGACTGAAGCTTTCTTT
CASRPRDRGGTEAFF
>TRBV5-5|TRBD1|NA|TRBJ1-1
TGTGCCAGCAGCCTTGGGACAGGGAACACTGAAGCTTTCTTT
CASSLGTGNTEAFF
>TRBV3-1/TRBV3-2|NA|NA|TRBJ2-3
TGTGCCAGCAGCCAAAGGGGGAGCGCAGATACGCAGTATTTT
CASSQRGSADTQYF
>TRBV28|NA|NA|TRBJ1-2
TGTGCCAGCAGTTTGTGGGGCGGTGGCTACACCTTC
CASSLWGGGYTF
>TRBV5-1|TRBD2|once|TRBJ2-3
TGCGCCAGCAGCTCAGCGGGGGCTCGGGATACGCAGTATTTT
CASSSAGARDTQYF
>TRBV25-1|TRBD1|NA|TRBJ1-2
TGTGCCAGCAGTGACCCACTTGGACAGGGGGCGCTTGGCTACACCTTC
CASSDPLGQGALGYTF
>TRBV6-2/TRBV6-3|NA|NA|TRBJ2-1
TGTGCCAGCAGCTTACTAGCTATCTCCTACAATGAGCAGTTCTTC
CASSLLAISYNEQFF
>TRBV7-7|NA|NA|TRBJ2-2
TGTGCCAGCAGCTCAGGGGCCGGTACCGGGGAGCTGTTTTTT
CASSSGAGTGELFF
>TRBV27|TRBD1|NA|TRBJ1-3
TGTGCCACTCAAGGACAGGGAGGTTCTAACACCATATATTTT
CATQGQGGSNTIYF
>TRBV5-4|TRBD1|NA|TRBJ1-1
TGTGCCAGCAGCCGATCCGGGACAGGGTTTGTATGGAACACTGAAGCTTTCTTT
CASSRSGTGFVWNTEAFF
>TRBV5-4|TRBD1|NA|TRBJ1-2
TGTGCCAGCAGGCCGGGACAGGGAGCGAGTTATGGCTACACCTTC
CASRPGQGASYGYTF
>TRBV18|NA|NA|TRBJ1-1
TGTGCCAGCTCTCTAAGCGTCGCGGCGAACACTGAAGCTTTCTTT
CASSLSVAANTEAFF
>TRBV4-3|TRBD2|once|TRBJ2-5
TGCGCCAGCAGCCAAGGGAGCGGGGGTAGAGAGACCCAGTACTTC
CASSQGSGGRETQYF
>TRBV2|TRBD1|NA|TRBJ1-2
TGTGCCAGCAGTGAAGAAGCGGGACAGGTTTATGGCTACACCTTC
CASSEEAGQVYGYTF
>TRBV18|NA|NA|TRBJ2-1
TGTGCCAGCTCACCAAGGAGCATGGAATCCTACAATGAGCAGTTCTTC
CASSPRSMESYNEQFF
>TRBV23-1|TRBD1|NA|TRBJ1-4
TGCGCCAGCAGCCGCATGGGACAGAAGGCAACTAATGAAAAACTGTTTTTT
CASSRMGQKATNEKLFF
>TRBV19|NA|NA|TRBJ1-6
TGTGCCAGTAGTTCCCGACCTCGGGGCTATAATTCACCCCTCCACTTT
CASSSRPRGYNSPLHF
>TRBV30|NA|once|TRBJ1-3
TGTGCCTGGACCCGGGCGGGCACCATATATTTT
CAWTRAGTIYF
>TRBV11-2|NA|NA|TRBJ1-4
TGTGCCAGCAGCCTAACAGACAGTGGGAGGGCTAATGAAAAACTGTTTTTT
CASSLTDSGRANEKLFF
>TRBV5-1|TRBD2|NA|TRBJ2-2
TGCGCCAGCAGCTTTAGCGGGGGCGGCACCGGGGAGCTGTTTTTT
CASSFSGGGTGELFF
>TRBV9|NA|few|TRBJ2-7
TGTGCCAGCAGCGAGTCTGGACGCAGGGTCAACGAGCAGTACTTC
CASSESGRRVNEQYF
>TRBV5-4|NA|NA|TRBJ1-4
TGTGCCACTCGACAGGCAACTAATGAAAAACTGTTTTTT
CATRQATNEKLFF
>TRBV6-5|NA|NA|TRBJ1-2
TGTGCCAGCAGGGGGCAGGCTAACTATGGCTACACCTTC
CASRGQANYGYTF
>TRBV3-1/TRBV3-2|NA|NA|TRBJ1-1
TGTGCCAGCAGCCAAGATTACAGCGAAGCTTTCTTT
CASSQDYSEAFF
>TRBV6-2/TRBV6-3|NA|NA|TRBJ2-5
TGTGCCAGCAGCCTAACAGCGGGTTGGGCGGGAAAGTACTTC
CASSLTAGWAGKYF
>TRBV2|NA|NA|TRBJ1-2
TGTGCCAGCAGGGGGGATCTCAGGGAGGGAACCTTC
CASRGDLREGTF
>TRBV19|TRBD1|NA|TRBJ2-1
TGTGCCAGTAGGCAAGGACAGGGGGCGTACAATGAGCAGTTCTTC
CASRQGQGAYNEQFF
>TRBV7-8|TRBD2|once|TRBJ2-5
TGTGCCAGCAGCTTAGGAGGGACTAGCGGGGTCGAGACCCAGTACTTC
CASSLGGTSGVETQYF
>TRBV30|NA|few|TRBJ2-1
TGTGCCTGGAACCCCGACAGTAATGAGCAGTTCTTC
CAWNPDSNEQFF
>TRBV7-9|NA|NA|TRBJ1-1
TGTGCCAGCAGATTAACAGCCAACACTGAAGCTTTCTTT
CASRLTANTEAFF
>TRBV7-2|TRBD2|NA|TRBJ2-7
TGTGCCAGCAGCTTAGTGCGGGGGGGTCCGGCGGGCGAGCAGTACTTC
CASSLVRGGPAGEQYF
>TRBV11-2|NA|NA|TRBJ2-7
TGTGCCAGCAGTCCCGGGACACATTCCTACGAGCAGTACTTC
CASSPGTHSYEQYF
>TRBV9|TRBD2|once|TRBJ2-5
TGTGCCAGCAGCGTAGCTGGGGGGGAAGAGACCCAGTACTTC
CASSVAGGEETQYF
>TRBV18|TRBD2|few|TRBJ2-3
TGTGCCAGTCACGGGAGGGATACGCAGTATTTT
CASHGRDTQYF
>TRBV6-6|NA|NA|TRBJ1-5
TGTGCCAGCATAAGCAGGGTCTACAATCAGCCCCAGCATTTT
CASISRVYNQPQHF
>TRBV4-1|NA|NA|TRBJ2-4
TGCGCCAGCAGCCGAACACAGAGAGACAAAAACATTCAGTACTTC
CASSRTQRDKNIQYF
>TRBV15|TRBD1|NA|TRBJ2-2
TGTGCCACCAGCAGAGTAGATAAGGGGGCCCGCGGGGAGCTGTTTTTT
CATSRVDKGARGELFF
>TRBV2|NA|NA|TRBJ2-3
TGTGCCAGCATCAGAGAACTAGATGGCACAGATACGCAGTATTTT
CASIRELDGTDTQYF
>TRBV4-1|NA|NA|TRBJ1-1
TGCGCCAGCAGCCAAGATCCTGTGAACACTGAAGCTTTCTTT
CASSQDPVNTEAFF
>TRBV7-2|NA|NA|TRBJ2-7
TGTGCCAGCAGCTTAGGGGCAGGGGCCACCTACGAGCAGTACTTC
CASSLGAGATYEQYF
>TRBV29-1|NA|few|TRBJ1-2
TGCCTACGGCGGGGCTACACCTTC
CLRRGYTF
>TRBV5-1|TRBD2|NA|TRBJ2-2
TGCGCCAGCAGCTCAACGGCGGGTTTAGCGGGGGGGCCTCGCACCGGGGAGCTGTTTTTT
CASSSTAGLAGGPRTGELFF